Reported below is one T cell receptor beta chain. Antigen unknown. This sample is part of a study of T cell repertoires in cytomegalovirus infection. As for the study in general: Peptides in the study included HLA-C-restricted and HLA-B-restricted CMV epitopes. Public signatures in TCR beta pointed to CMV infection and matching HLA type.

MiXCR, applied by TCRdb to the reads, yields one record per CDR3 protein. The sample has some 800,000 distinct CDR3 sequences; about 30% are singletons. The CDR3 is 15 amino acids. V was trimmed by 4 bases and J by 0 bases, leaving 9 bases between them. In germline, CDR1 is LGHNA, CDR2 YSLEER. General study results and limits: HLA-C-restricted TCR beta clonotypes specific for CMV led the ex vivo response.

This rearrangement joins TRBV4-3 to TRBJ2-2, with TRBD1 as a possible D gene (6 bases). Material: cultured CD8+ T cells from PBMCs, obtained from culture after CMV antigen stimulation. The TCR originated in a human donor in good health (CMV status not recorded). Some clones in this sample may be carry-over from other donors' samples. The CDR3 sequence is CASSPGHPNTGELFF. CDR3 coding DNA: TGCGCCAGCAGCCCGGGACACCCGAACACCGGGGAGCTGTTTTTT.